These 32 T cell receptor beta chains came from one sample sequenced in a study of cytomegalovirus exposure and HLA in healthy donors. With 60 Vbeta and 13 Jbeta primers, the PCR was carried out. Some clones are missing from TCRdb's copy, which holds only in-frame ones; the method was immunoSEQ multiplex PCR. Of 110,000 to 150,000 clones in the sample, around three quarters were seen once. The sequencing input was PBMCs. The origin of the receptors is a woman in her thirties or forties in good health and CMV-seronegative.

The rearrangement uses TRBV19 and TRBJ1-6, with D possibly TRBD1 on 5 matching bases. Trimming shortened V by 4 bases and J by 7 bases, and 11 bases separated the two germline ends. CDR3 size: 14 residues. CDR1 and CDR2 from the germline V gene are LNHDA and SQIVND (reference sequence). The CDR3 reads CASSNIAGNSPLHF. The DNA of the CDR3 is TGTGCCAGTAGTAATATTGCAGGGAATTCACCCCTCCACTTT.

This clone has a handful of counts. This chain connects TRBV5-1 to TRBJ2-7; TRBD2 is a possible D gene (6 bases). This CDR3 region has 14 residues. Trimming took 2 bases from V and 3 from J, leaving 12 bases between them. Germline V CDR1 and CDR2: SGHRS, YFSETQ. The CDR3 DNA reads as TGCGCCAGCAGCTTTCAGGATAGCGGCTACGAGCAGTACTTC. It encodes CASSFQDSGYEQYF.

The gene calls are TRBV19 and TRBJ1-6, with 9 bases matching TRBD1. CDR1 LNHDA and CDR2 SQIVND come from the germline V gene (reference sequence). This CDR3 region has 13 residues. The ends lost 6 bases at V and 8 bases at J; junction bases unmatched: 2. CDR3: CASRWDRDSPLHF. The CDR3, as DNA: TGTGCCAGTAGGTGGGACAGGGATTCACCCCTCCACTTT.

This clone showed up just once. Here the CDR3 DNA reads TGTGCCAGCAGCTTATGGGACACGGGCGGGGAAAAACTGTTTTTT. Its protein product is CASSLWDTGGEKLFF. This rearrangement joins TRBV7-9 to TRBJ1-4; possibly TRBD1 for D (6 bases). Deletions cut 2 bases from V and 8 bases from J, with 15 bases between. CDR3 length: 15 amino acids. Germline CDR1 is SEHNR and CDR2 is FQNEAQ (reference sequence).

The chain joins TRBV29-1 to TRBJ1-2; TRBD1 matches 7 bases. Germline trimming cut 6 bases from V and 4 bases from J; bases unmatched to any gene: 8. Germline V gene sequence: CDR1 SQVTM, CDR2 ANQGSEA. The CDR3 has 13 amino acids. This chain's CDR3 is CSVTGWAGYGYTF. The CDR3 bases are TGCAGCGTGACAGGGTGGGCGGGCTATGGCTACACCTTC.

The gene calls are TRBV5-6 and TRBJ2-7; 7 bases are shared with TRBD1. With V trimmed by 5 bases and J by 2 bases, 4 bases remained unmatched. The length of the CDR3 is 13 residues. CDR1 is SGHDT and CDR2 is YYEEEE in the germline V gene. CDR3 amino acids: CASSRQGPYEQYF. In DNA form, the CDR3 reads TGTGCCAGCAGTAGACAGGGACCCTACGAGCAGTACTTC.

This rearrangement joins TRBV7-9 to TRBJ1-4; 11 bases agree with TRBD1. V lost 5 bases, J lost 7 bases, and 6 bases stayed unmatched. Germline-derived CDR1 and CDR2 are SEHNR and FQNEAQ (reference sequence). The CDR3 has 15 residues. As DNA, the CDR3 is TGTGCCAGCAGCCGGCGGGACAGGGGGACTGAAAAACTGTTTTTT. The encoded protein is CASSRRDRGTEKLFF.

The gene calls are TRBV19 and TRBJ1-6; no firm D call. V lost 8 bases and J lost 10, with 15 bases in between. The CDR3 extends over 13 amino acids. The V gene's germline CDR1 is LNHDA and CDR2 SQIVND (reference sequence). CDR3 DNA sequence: TGTGCCAGTTCTGGGGAATCGGGGTCACCCCTCCACTTT. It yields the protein CASSGESGSPLHF.

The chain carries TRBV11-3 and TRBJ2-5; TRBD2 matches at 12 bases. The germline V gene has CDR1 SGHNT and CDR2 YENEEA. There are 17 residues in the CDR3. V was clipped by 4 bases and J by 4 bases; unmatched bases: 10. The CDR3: CASSSRLAGDPRETQYF. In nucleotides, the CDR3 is TGTGCCAGCAGCTCTCGACTAGCGGGAGATCCTAGAGAGACCCAGTACTTC.

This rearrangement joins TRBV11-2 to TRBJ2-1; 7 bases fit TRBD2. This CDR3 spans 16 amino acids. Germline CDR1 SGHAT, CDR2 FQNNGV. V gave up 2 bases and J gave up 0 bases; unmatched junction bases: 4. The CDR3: CASSLLAGSSYNEQFF. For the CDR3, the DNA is TGTGCCAGCAGCTTATTAGCGGGCAGCTCCTACAATGAGCAGTTCTTC.

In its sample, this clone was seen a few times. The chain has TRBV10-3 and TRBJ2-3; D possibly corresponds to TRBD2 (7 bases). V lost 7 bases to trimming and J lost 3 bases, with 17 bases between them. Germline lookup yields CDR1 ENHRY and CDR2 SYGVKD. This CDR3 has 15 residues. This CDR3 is CAITEGGGHTDTQYF. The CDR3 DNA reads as TGTGCCATCACCGAAGGGGGGGGGCATACAGATACGCAGTATTTT.

CDR3 amino acids: CASSLIAGQETQYF. In DNA form, the CDR3 reads TGTGCCAGCAGTTTAATCGCAGGGCAAGAGACCCAGTACTTC. The V gene is TRBV28, the J gene TRBJ2-5, with D tentatively TRBD1 (5 bases). The CDR3 contains 14 residues. Trimming took 2 bases from V and 2 from J, leaving 9 bases between them. Germline V CDR1 and CDR2: MDHEN, SYDVKM.

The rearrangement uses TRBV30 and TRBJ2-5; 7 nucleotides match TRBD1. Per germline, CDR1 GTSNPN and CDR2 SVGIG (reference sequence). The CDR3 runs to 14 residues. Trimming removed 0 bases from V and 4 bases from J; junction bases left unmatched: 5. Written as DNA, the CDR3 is TGTGCCTGGAGTGTTCCTAACAGGGGAGAGACCCAGTACTTC. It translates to CAWSVPNRGETQYF.

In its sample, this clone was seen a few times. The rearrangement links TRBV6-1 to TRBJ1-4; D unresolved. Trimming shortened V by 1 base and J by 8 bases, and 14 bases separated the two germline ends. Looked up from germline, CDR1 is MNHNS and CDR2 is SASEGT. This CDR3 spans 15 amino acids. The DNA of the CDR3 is TGTGCCAGCAGTGAAGGGGTTTGGCGGGGAGAAAAACTGTTTTTT. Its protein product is CASSEGVWRGEKLFF.

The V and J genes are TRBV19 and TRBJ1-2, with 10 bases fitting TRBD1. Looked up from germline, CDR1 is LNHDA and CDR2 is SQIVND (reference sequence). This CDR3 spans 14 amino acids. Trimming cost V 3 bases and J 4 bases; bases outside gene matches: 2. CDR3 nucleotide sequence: TGTGCCAGTAGTATCCGGACAGGGGGCTATGGCTACACCTTC. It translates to CASSIRTGGYGYTF.

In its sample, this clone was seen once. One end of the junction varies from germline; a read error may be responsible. The CDR3 protein is CSSTTGGGQETQYF. The DNA for the CDR3 is TGTTCCAGCACCACGGGGGGGGGTCAAGAGACCCAGTACTTC. This chain uses TRBV7-9 with TRBJ2-5; 8 nucleotides match TRBD2. Germline loops: CDR1 SEHNR, CDR2 FQNEAQ (reference sequence). The CDR3 is 14 residues long.

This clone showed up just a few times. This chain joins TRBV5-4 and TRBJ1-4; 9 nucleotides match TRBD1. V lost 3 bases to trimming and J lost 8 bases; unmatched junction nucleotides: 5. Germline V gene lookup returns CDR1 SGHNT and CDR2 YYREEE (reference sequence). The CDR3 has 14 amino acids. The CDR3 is CASSSTGGAEKLFF. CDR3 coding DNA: TGTGCCAGCAGCTCCACAGGGGGCGCAGAAAAACTGTTTTTT.

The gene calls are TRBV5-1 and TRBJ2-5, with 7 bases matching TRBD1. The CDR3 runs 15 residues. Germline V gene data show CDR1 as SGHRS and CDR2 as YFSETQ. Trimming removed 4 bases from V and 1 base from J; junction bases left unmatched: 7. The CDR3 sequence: CASSRIQGSQETQYF. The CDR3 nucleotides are TGCGCCAGCAGCCGTATACAGGGGTCCCAAGAGACCCAGTACTTC.

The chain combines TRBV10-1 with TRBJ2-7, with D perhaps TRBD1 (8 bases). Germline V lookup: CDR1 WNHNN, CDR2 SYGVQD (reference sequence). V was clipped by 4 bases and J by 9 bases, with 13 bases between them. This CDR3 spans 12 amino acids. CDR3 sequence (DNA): TGCGCCAGCAGTGCGGACAGGGAGGGGCAGTACTTC. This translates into CASSADREGQYF.

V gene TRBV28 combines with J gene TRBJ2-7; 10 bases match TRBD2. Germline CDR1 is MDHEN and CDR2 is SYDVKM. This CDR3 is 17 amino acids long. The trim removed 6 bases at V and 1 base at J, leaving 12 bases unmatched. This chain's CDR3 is CASRYSAGTSASYEQYF. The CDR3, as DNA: TGTGCCAGCAGGTACAGCGCCGGGACTAGCGCATCCTACGAGCAGTACTTC. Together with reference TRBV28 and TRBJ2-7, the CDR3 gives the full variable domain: DVKVTQSSRYLVKRTGEKVFLECVQDMDHENMFWYRQDPGLGLRLIYFSYDVKMKEKGDIPEGYSVSREKKERFSLILESASTNQTSMYLCASRYSAGTSASYEQYFGPGTRLTVT.

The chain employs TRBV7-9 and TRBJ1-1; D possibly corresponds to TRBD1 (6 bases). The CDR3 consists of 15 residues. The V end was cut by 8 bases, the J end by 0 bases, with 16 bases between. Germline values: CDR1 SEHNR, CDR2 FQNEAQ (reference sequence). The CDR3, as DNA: TGTGCCAGCGAAAGTACAGGGACCTTGAACACTGAAGCTTTCTTT. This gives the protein CASESTGTLNTEAFF.

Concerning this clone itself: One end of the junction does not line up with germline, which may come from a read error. The CDR3 DNA sequence: TGTTCCAGCAGCCGCACCGCCGGGACAGGGCTACCAGATACGCAGTATTTT. Translated, it gives CSSSRTAGTGLPDTQYF. This chain connects TRBV7-9 to TRBJ2-3; 9 nucleotides match TRBD1. The CDR3 is made up of 17 amino acids. CDR1 and CDR2 from the germline V gene are SEHNR and FQNEAQ (reference sequence).

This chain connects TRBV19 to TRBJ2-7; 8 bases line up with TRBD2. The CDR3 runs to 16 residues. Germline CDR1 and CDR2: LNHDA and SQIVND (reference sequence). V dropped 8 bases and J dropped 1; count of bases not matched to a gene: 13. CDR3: CASSPPGGGLSYEQYF. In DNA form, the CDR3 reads TGTGCCAGTTCCCCGCCCGGCGGGGGGCTGTCCTACGAGCAGTACTTC.

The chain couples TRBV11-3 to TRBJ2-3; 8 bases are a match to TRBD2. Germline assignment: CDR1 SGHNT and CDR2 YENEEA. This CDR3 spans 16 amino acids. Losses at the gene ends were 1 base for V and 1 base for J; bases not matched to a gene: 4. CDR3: CASSLGTSGGTDTQYF. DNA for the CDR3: TGTGCCAGCAGCTTAGGCACTAGCGGTGGCACAGATACGCAGTATTTT.

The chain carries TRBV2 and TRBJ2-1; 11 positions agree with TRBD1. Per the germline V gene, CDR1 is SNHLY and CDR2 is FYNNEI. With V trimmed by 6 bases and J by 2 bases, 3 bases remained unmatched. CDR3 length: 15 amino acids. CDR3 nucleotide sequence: TGTGCCAGCAGGGGGGACAGGGGGACCTACAATGAGCAGTTCTTC. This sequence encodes CASRGDRGTYNEQFF.

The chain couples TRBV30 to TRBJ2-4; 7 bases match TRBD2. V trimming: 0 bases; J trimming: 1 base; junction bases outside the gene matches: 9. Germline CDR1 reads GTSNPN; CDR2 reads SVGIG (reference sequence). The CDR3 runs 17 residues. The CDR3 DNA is TGTGCCTGGAGTGTACGGGGTCTAGCGGACGCCAAAAACATTCAGTACTTC. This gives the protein CAWSVRGLADAKNIQYF. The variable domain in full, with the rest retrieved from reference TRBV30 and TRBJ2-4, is SQTIHQWPATLVQPVGSPLSLECTVEGTSNPNLYWYRQAAGRGLQLLFYSVGIGQISSEVPQNLSASRPQDRQFILSSKKLLLSDSGFYLCAWSVRGLADAKNIQYFGAGTRLSVL.

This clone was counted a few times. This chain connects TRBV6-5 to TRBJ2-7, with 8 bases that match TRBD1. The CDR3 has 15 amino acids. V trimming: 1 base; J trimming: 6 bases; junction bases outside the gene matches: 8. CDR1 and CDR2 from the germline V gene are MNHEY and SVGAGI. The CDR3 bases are TGTGCCAGCAGTTACTTAAGGCAGGGGGCCTTCGAGCAGTACTTC. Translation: CASSYLRQGAFEQYF.

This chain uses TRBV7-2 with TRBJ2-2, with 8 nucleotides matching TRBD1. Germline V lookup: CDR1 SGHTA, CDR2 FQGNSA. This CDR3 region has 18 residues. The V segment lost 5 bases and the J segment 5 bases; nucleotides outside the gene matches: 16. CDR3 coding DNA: TGTGCCAGCAGCCCAGACCTGCCTGGACAGGGAAGGACCGGGGAGCTGTTTTTT. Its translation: CASSPDLPGQGRTGELFF. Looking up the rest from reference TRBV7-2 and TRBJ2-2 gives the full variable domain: GAGVSQSPSNKVTEKGKDVELRCDPISGHTALYWYRQSLGQGLEFLIYFQGNSAPDKSGLPSDRFSAERTGGSVSTLTIQRTQQEDSAVYLCASSPDLPGQGRTGELFFGEGSRLTVL.

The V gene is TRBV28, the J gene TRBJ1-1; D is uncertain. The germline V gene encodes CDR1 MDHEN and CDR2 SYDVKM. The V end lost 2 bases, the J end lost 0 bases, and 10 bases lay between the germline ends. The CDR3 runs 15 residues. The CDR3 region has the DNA TGTGCCAGCAGTTTAATCGGGAGATTGAACACTGAAGCTTTCTTT. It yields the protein CASSLIGRLNTEAFF.

Here the CDR3 DNA reads TGTGCCAGCACAGGCCAGGACAGGGAGAATTACAATGAGCAGTTCTTC. It yields the protein CASTGQDRENYNEQFF. This chain connects TRBV7-9 to TRBJ2-1, with 8 bases aligning to TRBD1. Germline V gene lookup returns CDR1 SEHNR and CDR2 FQNEAQ (reference sequence). The CDR3 sequence is 16 residues long. Trimming cost V 7 bases and J 4 bases; bases outside gene matches: 12.

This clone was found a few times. The CDR3 DNA reads TGTGCCAGCAGTCTGACAGAGAACTATGGCTACACCTTC. Protein sequence: CASSLTENYGYTF. The chain employs TRBV27 and TRBJ1-2; D possibly corresponds to TRBD1 (5 bases). The CDR3 is made up of 13 amino acids. V shed 5 bases and J shed 2 bases, with 9 bases lying between them. Germline assignment: CDR1 MNHEY and CDR2 SMNVEV (reference sequence).

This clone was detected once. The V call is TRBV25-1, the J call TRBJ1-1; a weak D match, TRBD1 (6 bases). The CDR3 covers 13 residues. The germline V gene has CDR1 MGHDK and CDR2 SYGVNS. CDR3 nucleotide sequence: TGTGCAGCAGCAGGGGCGGATTACACTGAAGCTTTCTTT. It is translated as CAAAGADYTEAFF.